This T cell receptor (beta chain) was sequenced in a study of blood T cell repertoires in COVID-19. Overall study context: Donors in the United States, Italy and Spain gave samples during acute or convalescent COVID-19. PBMCs, B-cell-depleted T cells, or T cells were the source of the cDNA or gDNA that made up the material.

In germline, CDR1 is MDHEN, CDR2 SYDVKM. V was cut by 8 bases and J by 9 bases, with 9 bases left in between. This CDR3 comprises 10 residues. Per the original methods: Using reference gene primer amplification, nucleated cell counts were estimated. Only in-frame clones appear in the TCRdb table, and some are missing; sequencing was by immunoSEQ multiplex PCR. Clone size and the V and J calls come from that table; the DNA yielded D and trimming. The sample holds around 100,000 clones, around four fifths seen once. Only one count was recorded for this clone. The V gene is TRBV28, the J gene TRBJ2-3; D may be TRBD1 (6 bases). Material: peripheral blood. The source of this sequence is a man in his sixties with active or convalescent COVID-19. Written as DNA, the CDR3 is TGTGCCAGCGCCGGACAGACGCAGTATTTT. Amino acid sequence: CASAGQTQYF.